The clone carrying this T cell receptor (beta chain) has a handful of counts. These data come from a study of response to subunit inactivated influenza vaccine. MiXCR was run by TCRdb on the RT-PCR reads, yielding one entry per CDR3 protein. The repertoire holds 200,000 to 250,000 distinct CDR3 sequences, with over 9% as singletons. The CDR3 contains 15 residues. The germline gives CDR1 SGHTA, CDR2 FQGNSA. The germline V and J ends were trimmed by 1 base and 2 bases, with 9 bases remaining between them. The sequence was collected from a man aged 50-60 years who received an inactivated influenza vaccine. The chain uses TRBV7-2 and TRBJ1-3; TRBD1 is a possible D gene (5 bases). The starting material was non-naive T cells sorted from PBMCs, obtained 14 to 15 days before vaccination. The CDR3 DNA reads as TGTGCCAGCAGCTTAGGCGCAGGGACTGGAAACACCATATATTTT. Residues: CASSLGAGTGNTIYF.